These T cell receptor beta chains were read from a single sample in a study of control samples from healthy donors and cancer patients. The assay was immunoSEQ multiplex PCR, and TCRdb's table has in-frame clones only and misses some. In the table there are around 68,000 clones, around four fifths of which are singletons. Sequencing was carried out using PBMCs. The receptors come from a woman in her fifties or sixties with lung cancer. CDR3s include the opening cysteine and the closing phenylalanine or tryptophan. Each record gives: clone size, V gene, J gene, D gene, CDR3 DNA, CDR3 protein. D genes are given only for firm matches. Part of the rows lack a size; the others show once, few, many or a class for expanded clones.

.	TRBV12-3/TRBV12-4	TRBJ1-3	.	TGTGCCAGCAGTTTCTCTGGAAACACCATATATTTT	CASSFSGNTIYF
few	TRBV6-2/TRBV6-3	TRBJ1-2	TRBD1	TGTGCCAGCATCCCGGGACAGGGGAGCTATGGCTACACCTTC	CASIPGQGSYGYTF
.	TRBV28	TRBJ1-1	TRBD1	TGTGCCAGCAGTTCTCGGACAGGAAAAGCTTTCTTT	CASSSRTGKAFF
.	TRBV15	TRBJ1-6	.	TGTGCCACCAGCAGGGGGGGGAATTCACCCCTCCACTTT	CATSRGGNSPLHF
.	TRBV24-1	TRBJ2-2	TRBD1	TGTGCCACCAGAGGGGGCGAAAACACCGGGGAGCTGTTTTTT	CATRGGENTGELFF
.	TRBV2	TRBJ1-5	TRBD1	TGTGCCAGCGCCGGGACAGGGCAAAATCAGCCCCAGCATTTT	CASAGTGQNQPQHF
.	TRBV5-5	TRBJ2-1	TRBD2	TGTGCCAGCAGCTTCGGACCTAGCGGGGACTACAATGAGCAGTTCTTC	CASSFGPSGDYNEQFF
few	TRBV5-5	TRBJ1-1	.	TGTGCCAGCAGCTTGGAGGGGGTCAGGAGAGCTTTCTTT	CASSLEGVRRAFF
medium-sized	TRBV4-1	TRBJ1-2	.	TGCGCCAGCAGCCAAGAACAGGGTGTACTTGGCTACACCTTC	CASSQEQGVLGYTF
.	TRBV7-2	TRBJ1-1	.	TGTGCCAGCAGCCCGGCGGTCACACAGGAAGCTTTCTTT	CASSPAVTQEAFF
once	TRBV18	TRBJ1-3	TRBD1	TGTGCCAGCTCAACCTTCCGACAGGGGTCTTCTGGAAACACCATATATTTT	CASSTFRQGSSGNTIYF
.	TRBV6-1	TRBJ2-7	TRBD1	TGTGCCAGCAGTGAACTCTCGGGACAGGGCTACGAGCAGTACTTC	CASSELSGQGYEQYF
.	TRBV28	TRBJ1-1	TRBD1	TGTGCCAGCAGTCCATACGACAGGGGGCGCGGGAACACTGAAGCTTTCTTT	CASSPYDRGRGNTEAFF
.	TRBV30	TRBJ1-5	TRBD1	TGTGCCTGGGGGACAGAGAATAGCAATCAGCCCCAGCATTTT	CAWGTENSNQPQHF
.	TRBV7-9	TRBJ1-1	.	TGTGCCAGCAGCTTAGAATGGGCAGGGTCAAATGAGGCTGAAGCTTTCTTT	CASSLEWAGSNEAEAFF
once	TRBV7-2	TRBJ2-2	.	TGTGCCAGCAGCTTCCTTGGGGCTCCCGGAACCGGGGAGCTGTTTTTT	CASSFLGAPGTGELFF
.	TRBV6-1	TRBJ2-2	.	TGTGCCAGCAGTCACAGGTCGTCCACCGGGGAGCTGTTTTTT	CASSHRSSTGELFF
few	TRBV5-1	TRBJ1-6	.	TGCGCCAGCAGCGATCCGGGAACCAATTCACCCCTCCACTTT	CASSDPGTNSPLHF
.	TRBV6-5	TRBJ1-6	TRBD1	TGTGCCAGCAGTTATAGGGCAGGGGGCTTTAATTCACCCCTCCACTTT	CASSYRAGGFNSPLHF
once	TRBV30	TRBJ1-2	.	TGTGCCTGGAGAGGGGGTTATGGCTACACCTTC	CAWRGGYGYTF
.	TRBV28	TRBJ1-2	TRBD1	TGTGCCAGCAGTTCGACAGGGGAGGGCTATGGCTACACCTTC	CASSSTGEGYGYTF
.	TRBV7-8	TRBJ1-4	.	TGTGCCAGCAGGTTCGGAGAACTGTCCAAGGAAAAACTGTTTTTT	CASRFGELSKEKLFF
.	TRBV11-3	TRBJ1-1	.	TGTGCCAGCAGTCGGACCCAGAACACTGAAGCTTTCTTT	CASSRTQNTEAFF
.	TRBV6-5	TRBJ1-2	.	TGTGCCAGCAGATATAGGACAGAGGATGGTGGCTACACCTTC	CASRYRTEDGGYTF
.	TRBV27	TRBJ1-2	.	TGTGCCAGCAGTTTATCAGGGGGGTATGGCTACACCTTC	CASSLSGGYGYTF
.	TRBV18	TRBJ1-1	TRBD1	TGTGCCAGCTCACCAGCGAGACAGGGGGCGCGGACTGAAGCTTTCTTT	CASSPARQGARTEAFF
.	TRBV20-1	TRBJ1-4	.	TGCAGTGCCCTTCCTAATGAAAAACTGTTTTTT	CSALPNEKLFF
.	TRBV3-1/TRBV3-2	TRBJ1-1	TRBD1	TGTGCCAGCAGCCAAGGGGGGACAGGGCGAGCTTTCTTT	CASSQGGTGRAFF
.	TRBV7-2	TRBJ2-2	.	TGTGCCAGCAGCTTAGAGGCCAGGAGGGGTCCCGGGGAGCTGTTTTTT	CASSLEARRGPGELFF
.	TRBV30	TRBJ1-2	TRBD1	TGTGCCTGGAGCGACGTTAATAGTTGGGACAGAGCTTTCTATGGCTACACCTTC	CAWSDVNSWDRAFYGYTF
.	TRBV7-2	TRBJ1-1	TRBD1	TGTGCCAGCAGCTTAGATAAGGGGGCTGACACTGAAGCTTTCTTT	CASSLDKGADTEAFF
.	TRBV11-3	TRBJ2-7	.	TGTGCCAGCAGCTTAGCATGGGGACCGGGAGCGGCCGAGCAGTACTTC	CASSLAWGPGAAEQYF
once	TRBV27	TRBJ1-5	.	TGTGCCAGCAGTTCCCGCACAGGGAGCAATCAGCCCCAGCATTTT	CASSSRTGSNQPQHF
.	TRBV5-1	TRBJ1-1	.	TGCGCCAGCAGCACCGGACAGCCGAACACTGAAGCTTTCTTT	CASSTGQPNTEAFF
.	TRBV28	TRBJ2-7	.	TGTGCCAGCAGTTTAATGGCAGTTTCCTACGAGCAGTACTTC	CASSLMAVSYEQYF
.	TRBV7-2	TRBJ1-2	.	TGTGCCAGCAGCTCCCGTGCAGGTCGTGGCTACACCTTC	CASSSRAGRGYTF
.	TRBV7-2	TRBJ2-3	.	TGTGCCAGCAGCACGGCTAGCACAGATACGCAGTATTTT	CASSTASTDTQYF
.	TRBV27	TRBJ1-1	.	TGTGCCAGCAGTTCCCTCGACACTGAAGCTTTCTTT	CASSSLDTEAFF
.	TRBV25-1	TRBJ2-1	.	TGTGCCAGCAGTGAACCAGGAATCAATGAGCAGTTCTTC	CASSEPGINEQFF
.	TRBV10-1	TRBJ1-1	.	TGCGCCAGCAGTGAGGGGTCCTCCACTGAAGCTTTCTTT	CASSEGSSTEAFF
.	TRBV14	TRBJ2-7	.	TGTGCCAGCAGCCAGCAACTCTCCTACGAGCAGTACTTC	CASSQQLSYEQYF
.	TRBV7-9	TRBJ1-1	.	TGTGCCAGCAGCCCCACCCTGGATCCCAGGGGCACTGAAGCTTTCTTT	CASSPTLDPRGTEAFF
.	TRBV6-5	TRBJ2-1	TRBD1	TGTGCCAGCAGTTATAGTGGACAGGGGTACAATGAGCAGTTCTTC	CASSYSGQGYNEQFF
.	TRBV9	TRBJ2-6	.	TGTGCCAGCACCAGCGGAACCCTCTCTGGGGCCAACGTCCTGACTTTC	CASTSGTLSGANVLTF
few	TRBV7-2	TRBJ1-2	.	TGTGCCAGCAGCTTAGAAAGGGCGGGTGGCTACACCTTC	CASSLERAGGYTF
.	TRBV6-1	TRBJ1-5	TRBD1	TGTGCCAGCAGTGATGGTGGGACAGCGATTTATAGCAATCAGCCCCAGCATTTT	CASSDGGTAIYSNQPQHF
.	TRBV14	TRBJ2-7	TRBD1	TGTGCCAGCAGCCTAGGACAGGGCTACGAGCAGTACTTC	CASSLGQGYEQYF
.	TRBV27	TRBJ1-5	.	TGTGCCAGCAGTTTAGGAGCTAATCAGCCCCAGCATTTT	CASSLGANQPQHF
.	TRBV11-1	TRBJ1-4	TRBD1	TGTGCCAGCAGCGCCAGACAGGGGGAAGTGGAAAAACTGTTTTTT	CASSARQGEVEKLFF
few	TRBV2	TRBJ2-7	.	TGTGCCAGCAGTACCTGGGGGTACGAGCAGTACTTC	CASSTWGYEQYF
.	TRBV15	TRBJ1-2	TRBD1	TGTGCCACCAGCAGGGACGACAGGGGGATCGGCTACACCTTC	CATSRDDRGIGYTF
.	TRBV10-2	TRBJ2-1	.	TGCGCCAGCAGAACCGTGGATAAGGGTTCTGAGCAGTTCTTC	CASRTVDKGSEQFF
.	TRBV12-3/TRBV12-4	TRBJ1-2	TRBD1	TGTGCCAGCAGCCGGACAGGGGTGGGCTACACCTTC	CASSRTGVGYTF
.	TRBV9	TRBJ1-2	.	TGTGCCAGCAGCGTAGAGAAGACGGTGGGTACTAACTATGGCTACACCTTC	CASSVEKTVGTNYGYTF